The present TCR beta chain was sequenced within a study of blood T cell repertoires in COVID-19. CDR3 length equals 15 residues. The germline V gene encodes CDR1 MNHNY and CDR2 SVGAGI (reference sequence). V lost 5 bases and J lost 4; bases outside the gene matches: 8. Profiling relied on immunoSEQ multiplex PCR, and the TCRdb table lists in-frame clones only, not all of them. The sample lists approximately 72,000 clones, roughly 86% occurring once. The chain couples TRBV6-6 to TRBJ1-5; 7 positions match TRBD1. The clonotype comes from a woman aged 55-69 years with acute or convalescent COVID-19. Sequenced input: peripheral blood. CDR3 sequence reads: CASSARDRGNQPQHF. The CDR3 DNA reads TGTGCCAGCAGTGCTCGGGACAGAGGGAATCAGCCCCAGCATTTT.